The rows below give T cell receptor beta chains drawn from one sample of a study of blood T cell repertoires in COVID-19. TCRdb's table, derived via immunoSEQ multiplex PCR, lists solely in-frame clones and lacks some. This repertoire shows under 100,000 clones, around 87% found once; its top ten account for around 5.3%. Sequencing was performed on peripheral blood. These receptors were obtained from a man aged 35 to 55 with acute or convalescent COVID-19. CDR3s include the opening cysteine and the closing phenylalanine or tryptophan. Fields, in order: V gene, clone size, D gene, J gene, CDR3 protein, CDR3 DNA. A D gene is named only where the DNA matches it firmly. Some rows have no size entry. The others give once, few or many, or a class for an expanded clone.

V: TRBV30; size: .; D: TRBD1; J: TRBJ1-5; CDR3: CAWRTGFNQPQHF; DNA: TGTGCCTGGAGGACAGGGTTCAATCAGCCCCAGCATTTT
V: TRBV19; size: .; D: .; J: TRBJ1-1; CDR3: CASSIDRDMGRFPNTEAFF; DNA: TGTGCCAGTAGTATAGATCGGGATATGGGCAGGTTCCCTAACACTGAAGCTTTCTTT
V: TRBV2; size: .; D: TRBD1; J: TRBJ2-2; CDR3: CASSDQGATSPGGELFF; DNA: TGTGCCAGCAGTGACCAGGGGGCGACCTCCCCTGGCGGGGAGCTGTTTTTT
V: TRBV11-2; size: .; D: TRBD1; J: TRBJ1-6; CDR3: CASSLAGDRPSSPLHF; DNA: TGTGCCAGCAGCTTAGCCGGGGACAGGCCCAGCTCACCCCTCCACTTT
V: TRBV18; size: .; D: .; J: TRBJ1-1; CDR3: CASSPTAQGGGNTEAFF; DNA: TGTGCCAGCTCACCAACAGCACAGGGAGGGGGGAACACTGAAGCTTTCTTT
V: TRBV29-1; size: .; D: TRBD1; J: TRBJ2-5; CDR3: CSVEGAAQETQYF; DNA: TGCAGCGTCGAGGGGGCAGCTCAAGAGACCCAGTACTTC
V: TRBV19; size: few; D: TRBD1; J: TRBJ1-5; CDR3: CASSDDRDQPQHF; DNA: TGTGCCAGTAGTGACGACAGGGATCAGCCCCAGCATTTT
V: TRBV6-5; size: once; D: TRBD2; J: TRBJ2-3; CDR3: CASSREGSGYDTQYF; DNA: TGTGCCAGCAGCCGGGAGGGAAGCGGTTACGATACGCAGTATTTT
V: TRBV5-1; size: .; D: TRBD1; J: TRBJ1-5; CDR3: CASSLEGAHNQPQHF; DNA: TGCGCCAGCAGCTTGGAGGGGGCTCACAATCAGCCCCAGCATTTT
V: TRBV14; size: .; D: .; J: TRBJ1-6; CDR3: CASSPTGNRHSPLHF; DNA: TGTGCCAGCAGCCCTACCGGGAACAGACATTCACCCCTCCACTTT
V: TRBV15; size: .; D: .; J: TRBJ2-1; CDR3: CATSRDVGASGEQFF; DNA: TGTGCCACCAGCAGAGATGTGGGTGCGAGCGGGGAGCAGTTCTTC
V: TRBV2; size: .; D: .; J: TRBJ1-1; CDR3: CASGRENTEAFF; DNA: TGTGCCAGCGGGAGGGAGAACACTGAAGCTTTCTTT
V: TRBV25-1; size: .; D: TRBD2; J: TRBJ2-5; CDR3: CASSDLGGREEETQYF; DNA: TGTGCCAGCAGTGATCTCGGCGGGAGAGAGGAGGAGACCCAGTACTTC
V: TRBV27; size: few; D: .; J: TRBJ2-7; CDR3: CASSRAIHATVSYEQYF; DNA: TGTGCCAGCAGTAGAGCCATTCACGCGACAGTGAGCTACGAGCAGTACTTC
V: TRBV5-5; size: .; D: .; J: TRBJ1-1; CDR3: CASSLARLGAGTEAFF; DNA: TGTGCCAGCAGCTTGGCGAGGCTGGGGGCCGGCACTGAAGCTTTCTTT
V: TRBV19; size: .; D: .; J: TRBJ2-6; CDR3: CASRRAGAGANVLTF; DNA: TGTGCCAGTAGGAGGGCAGGGGCTGGGGCCAACGTCCTGACTTTC
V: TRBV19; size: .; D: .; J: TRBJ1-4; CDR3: CASSARVLANEKLFF; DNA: TGTGCCAGTAGTGCCAGGGTTCTTGCTAATGAAAAACTGTTTTTT
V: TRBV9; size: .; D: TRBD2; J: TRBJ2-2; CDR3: CASSVVGTSGPNTGELFF; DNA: TGTGCCAGCAGCGTAGTGGGGACTAGCGGACCGAACACCGGGGAGCTGTTTTTT
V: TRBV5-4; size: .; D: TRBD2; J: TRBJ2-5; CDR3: CASSLGLAGGPSAQYF; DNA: TGTGCCAGCAGCTTGGGACTAGCGGGGGGGCCGTCGGCCCAGTACTTC
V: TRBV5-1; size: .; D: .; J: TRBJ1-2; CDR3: CASSFGDGQNYGYTF; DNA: TGCGCCAGCAGCTTTGGCGATGGACAGAACTATGGCTACACCTTC
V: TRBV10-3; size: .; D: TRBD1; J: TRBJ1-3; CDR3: CAISRQGGNTIYF; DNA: TGTGCCATCAGCCGACAGGGGGGAAACACCATATATTTT
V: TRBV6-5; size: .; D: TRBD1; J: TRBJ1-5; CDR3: CASSQRTGSNQPQHF; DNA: TGTGCCAGCAGCCAAAGGACAGGGAGCAATCAGCCCCAGCATTTT
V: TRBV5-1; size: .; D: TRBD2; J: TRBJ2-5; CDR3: CASSLVLAGVEETQYF; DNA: TGCGCCAGCAGCTTGGTACTAGCGGGAGTTGAAGAGACCCAGTACTTC
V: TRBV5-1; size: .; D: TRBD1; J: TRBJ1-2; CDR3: CASSLSGQERYGYTF; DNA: TGCGCCAGCAGCTTGTCGGGACAGGAAAGGTATGGCTACACCTTC
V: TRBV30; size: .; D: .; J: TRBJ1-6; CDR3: CAWSVGELGDSPLHF; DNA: TGTGCCTGGAGTGTGGGCGAGCTGGGCGATTCACCCCTCCACTTT
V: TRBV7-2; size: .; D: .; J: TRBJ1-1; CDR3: CASSKTRMNTEAFF; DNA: TGTGCCAGCAGCAAAACACGAATGAACACTGAAGCTTTCTTT
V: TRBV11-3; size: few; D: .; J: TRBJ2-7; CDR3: CASSTTTGRVEQYF; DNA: TGTGCCAGCAGCACTACGACAGGCAGAGTCGAGCAGTACTTC
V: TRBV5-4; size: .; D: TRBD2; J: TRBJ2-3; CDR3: CASSLAGTDTQYF; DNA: TGTGCCAGCAGCCTAGCGGGAACAGATACGCAGTATTTT
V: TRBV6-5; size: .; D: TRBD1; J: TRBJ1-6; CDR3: CASSRDRINSPLHF; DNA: TGTGCCAGCAGCCGGGACAGGATTAATTCACCCCTCCACTTT
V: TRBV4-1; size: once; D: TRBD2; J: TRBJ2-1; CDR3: CASSQDKASGRESYNEQFF; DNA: TGCGCCAGCAGCCAAGATAAGGCTAGCGGGAGAGAGTCCTACAATGAGCAGTTCTTC
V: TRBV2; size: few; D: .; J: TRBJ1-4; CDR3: CASKGGATNEKLFF; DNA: TGTGCCAGCAAAGGGGGAGCAACTAATGAAAAACTGTTTTTT
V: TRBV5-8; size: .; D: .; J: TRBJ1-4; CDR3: CASSFSRGATNEKLFF; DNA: TGTGCCAGCAGCTTTAGCAGGGGCGCAACTAATGAAAAACTGTTTTTT
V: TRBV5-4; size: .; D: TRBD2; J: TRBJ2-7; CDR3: CASSKFAGTSRYEQYF; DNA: TGTGCCAGCAGCAAATTCGCCGGGACTAGCCGATACGAGCAGTACTTC
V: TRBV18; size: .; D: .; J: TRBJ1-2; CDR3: CASSPNSNYGYTF; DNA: TGTGCCAGCTCACCCAACAGTAACTATGGCTACACCTTC
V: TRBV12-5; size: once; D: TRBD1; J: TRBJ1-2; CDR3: CASGLVLGTVYGYTF; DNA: TGTGCTAGTGGTTTGGTACTTGGGACAGTCTATGGCTACACCTTC
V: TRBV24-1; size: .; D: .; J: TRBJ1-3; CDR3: CATSDIGDATIYF; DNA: TGTGCCACCAGTGATATCGGGGATGCCACCATATATTTT
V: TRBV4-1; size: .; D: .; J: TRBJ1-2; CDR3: CASSQETSALYGYTF; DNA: TGCGCCAGCAGCCAAGAAACCTCCGCGCTTTATGGCTACACCTTC
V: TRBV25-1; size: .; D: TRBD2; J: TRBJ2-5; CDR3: CASSESGGTQYF; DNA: TGTGCCAGCAGTGAATCGGGGGGGACCCAGTACTTC
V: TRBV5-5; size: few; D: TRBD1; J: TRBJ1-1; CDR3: CASSVGQVNTEAFF; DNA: TGTGCCAGCAGCGTTGGACAGGTGAACACTGAAGCTTTCTTT
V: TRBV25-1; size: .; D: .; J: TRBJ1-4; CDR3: CASSELSEKLFF; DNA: TGTGCCAGCAGTGAATTAAGCGAAAAACTGTTTTTT
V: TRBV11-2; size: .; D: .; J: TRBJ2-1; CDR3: CASSLAYNEQFF; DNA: TGTGCCAGCAGCTTAGCGTACAATGAGCAGTTCTTC
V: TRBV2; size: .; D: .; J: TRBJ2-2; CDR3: CASSEDGTGELFF; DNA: TGTGCCAGCAGTGAAGACGGCACCGGGGAGCTGTTTTTT